Here is one TCR beta chain with its context. Its antigen is unidentified. V trimming: 5 bases; J trimming: 2 bases; junction bases outside the gene matches: 11. CDR3 length: 16 amino acids. The germline V gene encodes CDR1 MNHEY and CDR2 SMNVEV (reference sequence). This record belongs to a study of early T cells in non-severe SARS-CoV-2 infection. Study as a whole: Sequencing input comprised bulk RNA from unsorted whole blood; chain pairing was not available.

Study-level results: The VDJdb matching leaned toward anti-spike CD8 responses and overlooked private and CD4 specificities.

The protocol attached unique molecular identifiers to individual cDNA molecules. Via MiXCR, TCRdb re-called the 5' RACE reads, giving one row per CDR3 protein. The sample records some 80,000 distinct CDR3 sequences, 10% to 15% being singletons. Specimen: whole blood. The sequence was collected from an adult who was a healthcare worker with PCR-confirmed SARS-CoV-2 infection or an uninfected control (not recorded which). The chain combines TRBV27 with TRBJ2-5; TRBD2 aligns across 7 bases. This CDR3 is CASSPSWAGVQETQYF. CDR3 sequence (DNA): TGTGCCAGCAGTCCCTCCTGGGCGGGAGTACAAGAGACCCAGTACTTC.